This T cell receptor beta chain was observed in a study of graft-versus-host responses after intestinal transplantation. The CDR3 runs 11 residues. Germline assignment: CDR1 SGHAT and CDR2 FQNNGV. Trimming took 5 bases from V and 1 from J, leaving 2 bases between them. The data were produced by immunoSEQ multiplex PCR, yet TCRdb's version contains in-frame clones alone and is incomplete. This table has 20,000 to 30,000 clones, 82% appearing once. Worth noting for this clone: Its antigen is unknown.

The V call is TRBV11-2, the J call TRBJ1-1, with D uncertain. This specimen consisted of unstimulated CD4+ T cells sorted from spleen or lymph node cells, obtained before intestinal transplant. This receptor was taken from a human donor who received an intestinal transplant. DNA for the CDR3: TGTGCCAGCAGCAGGAACACTGAAGCTTTCTTT. Protein sequence: CASSRNTEAFF.